The 26 T cell receptor beta chains reported below all come from one sample, sequenced in a study of PD-1 blockade in classical Hodgkin lymphoma. Assay: immunoSEQ multiplex PCR; the TCRdb copy retains only in-frame clones and omits some. The data show roughly 30,000 clones, roughly 70% seen once. Following autologous stem cell transplantation, relapse occurred in every patient, and exposure to brentuximab vedotin varied. The source material was peripheral blood mononuclear cells (PBMCs), sampled before the second cycle of nivolumab. These receptors were taken from a human donor with classical Hodgkin lymphoma.

This clone was seen once. Other DNA sequences in the sample encode the same CDR3. The chain is built from TRBV29-1 and TRBJ1-1, with D maybe TRBD1 (5 bases). The V end lost 4 bases, the J end lost 0 bases, and 9 bases lay between the germline ends. Germline V CDR1 and CDR2: SQVTM, ANQGSEA. The CDR3 has 13 residues. The CDR3 DNA follows: TGCAGCGTTGGGGGGGGAATGAACACTGAAGCTTTCTTT. Translation gives CSVGGGMNTEAFF.

This chain links TRBV30 with TRBJ1-1, with a weak D call TRBD1 (6 bases). V was shortened by 4 bases and J by 4 bases, with 19 bases between the two germline ends. This CDR3 contains 15 residues. Per the germline V gene, CDR1 is GTSNPN and CDR2 is SVGIG (reference sequence). The CDR3 nucleotides read TGTGCCTGGAACCGAGTTGGGGGCGCATTCACTGAAGCTTTCTTT. The encoded protein is CAWNRVGGAFTEAFF.

The CDR3, as DNA: TGCGCCAGCAGCCAAGGACAGGGGGTTGGGGACACTTACGAGCAGTACTTC. Protein sequence: CASSQGQGVGDTYEQYF. The chain is built from TRBV4-1 and TRBJ2-7, with TRBD1 matching 9 bases. Germline V gene data show CDR1 as MGHRA and CDR2 as YSYEKL. V shed 1 base, J shed 4 bases, and the junction held 11 bases outside the gene matches. The CDR3 runs to 17 residues.

This clone was recorded once. The genes are TRBV9 and TRBJ2-2; 12 bases are shared with TRBD2. V was clipped by 4 bases and J by 3 bases; unmatched bases: 7. Germline CDR1 and CDR2: SGDLS and YYNGEE. The CDR3 is made up of 17 amino acids. CDR3 region: CASSPSGRATDTGELFF. CDR3 bases: TGTGCCAGCAGCCCTAGCGGGAGGGCCACGGACACCGGGGAGCTGTTTTTT.

The CDR3 DNA is TGTGCCAGTAGTATCTTGGCTGGAAACACCATATATTTT. Amino acid sequence: CASSILAGNTIYF. The V and J genes are TRBV19 and TRBJ1-3, with no clear D. This CDR3 spans 13 amino acids. V lost 3 bases and J 2 bases, leaving 5 bases between the germline ends. Germline V CDR1 and CDR2: LNHDA, SQIVND (reference sequence).

This clone has a handful of counts. J is TRBJ1-1 and V is TRBV7-2; D call uncertain. The CDR3 has 12 amino acids. Germline V gene sequence: CDR1 SGHTA, CDR2 FQGNSA. Trimming cost V 5 bases and J 1 base, with 5 bases left between them. The CDR3 here is CASSTGNTEAFF. In DNA, the CDR3 is TGTGCCAGCAGCACGGGGAACACTGAAGCTTTCTTT.

The chain uses TRBV19 and TRBJ1-2, with D uncertain. The germline gives CDR1 LNHDA, CDR2 SQIVND (reference sequence). This CDR3 region has 13 residues. V lost 3 bases, J lost 7 bases, and 12 bases lay in between. CDR3 protein: CASSILGETGYTF. CDR3 nucleotides: TGTGCCAGTAGTATTCTTGGAGAAACTGGCTACACCTTC. The variable domain in full, with the rest retrieved from reference TRBV19 and TRBJ1-2, is DGGITQSPKYLFRKEGQNVTLSCEQNLNHDAMYWYRQDPGQGLRLIYYSQIVNDFQKGDIAEGYSVSREKKESFPLTVTSAQKNPTAFYLCASSILGETGYTFGSGTRLTVV.

The chain recombines TRBV29-1 with TRBJ2-1, with 9 bases that match TRBD2. CDR1 SQVTM and CDR2 ANQGSEA come from the germline V gene. The CDR3 runs 14 residues. The J segment lost 3 bases and the V segment lost 3 bases, leaving 3 bases of the junction unmatched. This CDR3 reads CSVDIAGVYNEQFF. The CDR3 DNA sequence: TGCAGCGTTGACATAGCGGGAGTCTACAATGAGCAGTTCTTC.

This clone is judged medium-sized. DNA for the CDR3: TGTGCCAGTAGTAATCCTGTTTCACCCCTCCACTTT. Translating it yields CASSNPVSPLHF. The chain couples TRBV19 to TRBJ1-6; D unresolved. The CDR3 length is 12 residues. Trimming stripped 4 bases from V and 9 bases from J, with 7 bases between. The germline V gene has CDR1 LNHDA and CDR2 SQIVND (reference sequence).

The chain uses TRBV2 and TRBJ1-6; D may be TRBD1 (6 bases). The CDR3 length is 13 residues. From germline, CDR1 is SNHLY and CDR2 FYNNEI. Trimming left V 8 bases short and J 6 bases short, with 11 bases between. The CDR3 region has the DNA TGTGCCAGCGGCGACAGGACTAATTCACCCCTCCACTTT. This codes for CASGDRTNSPLHF. The whole variable domain, remainder taken from reference TRBV2 and TRBJ1-6, is EPEVTQTPSHQVTQMGQEVILRCVPISNHLYFYWYRQILGQKVEFLVSFYNNEISEKSEIFDDQFSVERPDGSNFTLKIRSTKLEDSAMYFCASGDRTNSPLHFGNGTRLTVT.

This rearrangement joins TRBV7-2 to TRBJ1-2; 9 bases are a match to TRBD1. Germline CDR1 and CDR2: SGHTA and FQGNSA. The J segment lost 8 bases and the V segment lost 3 bases, leaving 7 bases of the junction unmatched. This CDR3 is 14 amino acids long. The CDR3 sequence is CASSLGTGLRGYTF. Written as DNA, the CDR3 is TGTGCCAGCAGCTTGGGGACAGGGTTACGGGGCTACACCTTC. The variable domain in full, with the rest retrieved from reference TRBV7-2 and TRBJ1-2, is GAGVSQSPSNKVTEKGKDVELRCDPISGHTALYWYRQSLGQGLEFLIYFQGNSAPDKSGLPSDRFSAERTGGSVSTLTIQRTQQEDSAVYLCASSLGTGLRGYTFGSGTRLTVV.

The rearrangement joins TRBV19 to TRBJ2-2; no firm D call. From germline, CDR1 is LNHDA and CDR2 SQIVND (reference sequence). Trimming pared 7 bases from V and 0 bases from J, leaving 6 bases between. The CDR3 has 13 residues. The CDR3 sequence: CASTNPNTGELFF. The CDR3 DNA follows: TGTGCCAGTACAAACCCGAACACCGGGGAGCTGTTTTTT.

This clone came up many times. This chain links TRBV19 with TRBJ1-1; weak D call: TRBD1 (6 bases). This CDR3 spans 13 amino acids. CDR1 and CDR2 from the germline V gene are LNHDA and SQIVND (reference sequence). Between the trimmed V and J ends, which lost 6 bases and 0 bases, there was a span of 8 bases. DNA of the CDR3: TGTGCCAGTAGACAGGGCTTGAACACTGAAGCTTTCTTT. Residues: CASRQGLNTEAFF.

V is TRBV19 and J is TRBJ1-5, with 9 bases aligning to TRBD1. This CDR3 comprises 15 residues. Trimming cost V 4 bases and J 6 bases; bases outside gene matches: 7. CDR1 is LNHDA, CDR2 SQIVND, per germline (reference sequence). The CDR3 DNA reads as TGTGCCAGTAGTAGGACAGGGGATCGACGTCAGCCCCAGCATTTT. The encoded protein is CASSRTGDRRQPQHF.

This chain joins TRBV10-1 and TRBJ1-1, with D hard to call. Looked up from germline, CDR1 is WNHNN and CDR2 is SYGVQD (reference sequence). The CDR3 has 13 amino acids. V gave up 2 bases and J gave up 2 bases, with 6 bases separating them. The CDR3 is CASSERANTEAFF. CDR3 coding DNA: TGCGCCAGCAGTGAGCGGGCAAACACTGAAGCTTTCTTT.

This chain links TRBV2 with TRBJ1-2; no clear D. Trimming shortened V by 0 bases and J by 10 bases, and 12 bases separated the two germline ends. The CDR3 runs to 13 residues. Germline V gene data show CDR1 as SNHLY and CDR2 as FYNNEI. CDR3 protein: CASSEAAGVPYTF. The CDR3 DNA follows: TGTGCCAGCAGTGAAGCGGCCGGGGTTCCCTACACCTTC.

The gene calls are TRBV18 and TRBJ1-1; D is ambiguous. Germline V gene data show CDR1 as KGHSH and CDR2 as LQKENI. V was shortened by 4 bases and J by 1 base, with 22 bases between the two germline ends. The CDR3 contains 18 residues. The CDR3 sequence: CASSQNPTFRAPNTEAFF. CDR3 DNA: TGTGCCAGCTCACAAAACCCTACCTTCCGGGCCCCGAACACTGAAGCTTTCTTT.

The chain has TRBV5-1 and TRBJ2-1, with D possibly matching TRBD1 (5 bases). Trimming removed 1 base at V and 10 bases at J, with 12 bases between. Germline assignment: CDR1 SGHRS and CDR2 YFSETQ. The CDR3 is 13 residues long. This chain's CDR3 is CASSLTASGEQFF. Here the CDR3 DNA reads TGCGCCAGCAGCTTGACAGCCTCAGGGGAGCAGTTCTTC.

The CDR3 DNA is TGTGCCAGTACTGGGGTTCAGTCCTACAATGAGCAGTTCTTC. Its protein product is CASTGVQSYNEQFF. This chain connects TRBV19 to TRBJ2-1, with D unclear. The CDR3 consists of 14 residues. CDR1 and CDR2 (germline): LNHDA, SQIVND (reference sequence). Trimming removed 7 bases at V and 1 base at J, with 11 bases between.

The chain joins TRBV28 to TRBJ1-2; D is uncertain. This CDR3 spans 9 amino acids. Looked up from germline, CDR1 is MDHEN and CDR2 is SYDVKM. The V end lost 10 bases, the J end lost 9 bases, and 9 bases lay between the germline ends. CDR3 in amino acids: CATGRSYTF. The CDR3 bases are TGTGCCACTGGACGTAGCTACACCTTC.

The rearrangement uses TRBV19 and TRBJ1-5; 10 nucleotides agree with TRBD1. There are 16 residues in the CDR3. J gave up 6 bases and V 3 bases, and 8 bases lay outside the gene matches. Germline V gene lookup returns CDR1 LNHDA and CDR2 SQIVND (reference sequence). The CDR3: CASSILGGQGIQPQHF. The CDR3 DNA reads TGTGCCAGTAGTATTTTGGGGGGACAGGGGATTCAGCCCCAGCATTTT.

The rearrangement joins TRBV30 to TRBJ1-2; D remains ambiguous. The CDR3 length is 10 residues. From germline, CDR1 is GTSNPN and CDR2 SVGIG (reference sequence). V was pared by 3 bases and J by 6 bases, with 5 bases between. CDR3 residues: CAWRRDGYTF. CDR3 coding DNA: TGTGCCTGGAGACGGGATGGCTACACCTTC.

The genes are TRBV6-6 and TRBJ1-5; no definite D call. The CDR3 totals 12 residues. Trimming cost V 2 bases and J 5 bases, with 4 bases left between them. Germline assignment: CDR1 MNHNY and CDR2 SVGAGI (reference sequence). The CDR3 reads CASSYGDQPQHF. DNA for the CDR3: TGTGCCAGCAGTTACGGCGATCAGCCCCAGCATTTT.

This CDR3 is CASSLGVGVGPFTDTQYF. The CDR3 DNA follows: TGCGCCAGCAGCTTGGGGGTTGGGGTGGGCCCCTTCACAGATACGCAGTATTTT. The chain has TRBV5-1 and TRBJ2-3; D ambiguous. The germline gives CDR1 SGHRS, CDR2 YFSETQ. The CDR3 totals 18 residues. The V gene lost 0 bases and the J gene lost 2 bases, with 19 bases spanning the gap.

The CDR3 protein is CASSALGQPQHF. The CDR3 DNA reads TGTGCCAGTAGTGCGTTGGGTCAGCCCCAGCATTTT. The rearrangement links TRBV19 to TRBJ1-5, with D unclear. Germline CDR1 reads LNHDA; CDR2 reads SQIVND (reference sequence). The CDR3 consists of 12 residues. V was trimmed by 5 bases and J by 6 bases, leaving 8 bases between them. The complete variable domain, with remaining parts taken from reference TRBV19 and TRBJ1-5, reads DGGITQSPKYLFRKEGQNVTLSCEQNLNHDAMYWYRQDPGQGLRLIYYSQIVNDFQKGDIAEGYSVSREKKESFPLTVTSAQKNPTAFYLCASSALGQPQHFGDGTRLSIL.

This clone was counted a few times. The chain is built from TRBV28 and TRBJ1-2, with D perhaps matching TRBD1 (6 bases). The CDR3 is 15 amino acids. The germline V and J ends were trimmed by 2 bases and 5 bases, with 15 bases remaining between them. In germline, CDR1 is MDHEN, CDR2 SYDVKM. For the CDR3, the DNA is TGTGCCAGCAGTTTAGTGGGGGCGCAGCAGTATGGCTACACCTTC. Protein: CASSLVGAQQYGYTF.